The present T cell receptor beta chain was sequenced within a study of blood T cell repertoires in COVID-19. On the study more broadly: Samples came from the United States, Italy and Spain, spanning acute and convalescent COVID-19. From T cells, B-cell-depleted T cells, or PBMCs came the material, which was cDNA or gDNA.

Source study methods: Scientists estimated how many nucleated cells there were by amplifying reference gene primers. Assay: immunoSEQ multiplex PCR; the TCRdb copy retains only in-frame clones and omits some. From that table come the V and J calls and clone size; the DNA was used to work out D and trimming. The sample yields approximately 310,000 clones, 85% seen once. Germline lookup yields CDR1 SNHLY and CDR2 FYNNEI. V trimming: 6 bases; J trimming: 7 bases; junction bases outside the gene matches: 9. This CDR3 is 15 amino acids long. Assignment of participants to cohorts was predicated upon participant-reported clinical history.

The specimen was PBMCs or T cells enriched from blood (not recorded which). This TCR was sampled from a young woman who had been exposed to COVID-19. The chain combines TRBV2 with TRBJ1-4; TRBD1 matches 9 bases. CDR3 DNA sequence: TGTGCCAGCAGCCTCCCCGGGACAGGGTTTGAAAAACTGTTTTTT. The encoded protein is CASSLPGTGFEKLFF.